A selection of T cell receptor beta chains follows, all from one sample in a study of OX40 agonist ivuxolimab in advanced cancers. Only in-frame clones appear in the TCRdb table, and some are missing; sequencing was by immunoSEQ multiplex PCR. The sample holds some 96,000 clones; about 86% are singletons and the top ten take almost 1.5%. This specimen was CD4+ or CD8+ T cells sorted from blood, taken in a trial of the OX40 agonist ivuxolimab. The receptor set was obtained from an adult with an advanced solid tumor such as melanoma, head and neck, liver or kidney cancer. Each CDR3 is given with its conserved first and last residue. Size is stated for part of the rows, as once, few or many counts, or as a class when the clone is expanded.

TRBV2	12	TRBJ1-5	-	CASRQGNQPQHF
TRBV18	15	TRBJ1-4	-	CASSPPGASNEKLFF
TRBV5-1	12	TRBJ2-3	once	CASSAPGPLQYF
TRBV30	16	TRBJ1-1	-	CAWSVSAGIFLSEAFF
TRBV5-1	16	TRBJ2-6	-	CASSRELGTGANVLTF
TRBV7-2	17	TRBJ1-5	once	CASTSSRDRGPDQPQHF
TRBV27	16	TRBJ1-3	-	CASSPTGGNSGNTIYF
TRBV7-2	15	TRBJ1-3	-	CASSSRTGTGNTIYF
TRBV6-6	13	TRBJ1-5	-	CASSTSSNQPQHF
TRBV6-4	18	TRBJ2-2	-	CASSVGGLADKNTGELFF
TRBV7-8	16	TRBJ2-7	-	CASSLGRSVLSYEQYF
TRBV28	13	TRBJ2-1	-	CASSWGTYNEQFF
TRBV5-1	14	TRBJ2-7	-	CASSLGASSGEQYF
TRBV7-2	15	TRBJ1-2	-	CASSLGPAANYGYTF
TRBV19	14	TRBJ2-1	-	CASSKNRAGDEQFF
TRBV19	13	TRBJ1-5	-	CASNDRSNQPQHF
TRBV10-3	14	TRBJ2-7	-	CATSGLAGSAEQYF
TRBV5-8	15	TRBJ1-3	-	CASSRDKSFGNTIYF
TRBV5-1	13	TRBJ1-1	-	CASSSRGQVDAFF
TRBV10-3	13	TRBJ2-7	-	CAISEVDRGGQYF
TRBV5-1	16	TRBJ1-6	-	CASSLIGQGLYSPLHF
TRBV7-2	13	TRBJ2-3	-	CASSLVDTDTQYF
TRBV29-1	13	TRBJ1-2	-	CSVKTGPNYGYTF
TRBV2	15	TRBJ2-1	-	CASRRATSSYNEQFF
TRBV5-8	17	TRBJ1-5	-	CASSGDGEPLLITPQHF
TRBV5-1	14	TRBJ1-2	-	CASSLPQGAGGYTF